Reported below is one TCR beta chain. The sample comes from a study of blood T cell repertoires in COVID-19. Study at large: Material from acute and convalescent COVID-19 was sourced from the United States, Italy and Spain. T cells, B-cell-depleted T cells, or PBMCs provided the cDNA or gDNA that served as material.

CDR1 SGHDN and CDR2 FVKESK come from the germline V gene. V lost 4 bases to trimming and J lost 3 bases; unmatched junction nucleotides: 7. CDR3 length equals 15 residues. The method was immunoSEQ multiplex PCR; TCRdb's version includes in-frame clones alone and lacks a portion of them. Among some 100,000 clones listed, approximately 89% were seen once. The chain carries TRBV14 and TRBJ2-7, with 9 bases identical to TRBD1. The sample comprised peripheral blood. The clonotype was recovered from a man aged 50 to 60 with acute or convalescent COVID-19. CDR3 sequence: CASSRGTGRLYEQYF. In DNA form, the CDR3 reads TGTGCCAGCAGCCGAGGGACAGGGAGGCTCTACGAGCAGTACTTC.